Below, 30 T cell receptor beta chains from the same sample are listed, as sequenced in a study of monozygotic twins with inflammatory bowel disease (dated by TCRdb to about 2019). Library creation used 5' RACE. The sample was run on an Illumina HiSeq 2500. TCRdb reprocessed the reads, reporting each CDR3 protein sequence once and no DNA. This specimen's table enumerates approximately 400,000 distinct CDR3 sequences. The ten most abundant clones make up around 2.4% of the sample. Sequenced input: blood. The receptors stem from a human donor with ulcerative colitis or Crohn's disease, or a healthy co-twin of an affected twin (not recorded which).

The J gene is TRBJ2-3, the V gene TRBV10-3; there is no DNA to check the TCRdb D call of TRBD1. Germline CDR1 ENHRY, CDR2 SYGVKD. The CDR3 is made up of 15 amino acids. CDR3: CAISARGIYTDTQYF.

The CDR3: CASSLDRIQGWTGELFF. The V gene is TRBV11-2, the J gene TRBJ2-2; TCRdb indicates TRBD1, and absent DNA this call remains unverified. Germline CDR1 SGHAT, CDR2 FQNNGV. The CDR3 runs 17 residues. The whole variable domain, filled in from reference TRBV11-2 and TRBJ2-2, reads EAGVAQSPRYKIIEKRQSVAFWCNPISGHATLYWYQQILGQGPKLLIQFQNNGVVDDSQLPKDRFSAERLKGVDSTLKIQPAKLEDSAVYLCASSLDRIQGWTGELFFGEGSRLTVL.

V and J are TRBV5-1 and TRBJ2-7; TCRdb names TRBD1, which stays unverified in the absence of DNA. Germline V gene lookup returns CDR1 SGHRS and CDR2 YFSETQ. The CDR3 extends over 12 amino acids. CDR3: CASADRGYEQYF.

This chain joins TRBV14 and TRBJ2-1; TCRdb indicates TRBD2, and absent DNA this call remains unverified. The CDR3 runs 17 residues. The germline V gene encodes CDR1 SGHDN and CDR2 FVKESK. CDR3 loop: CASSPGTSGTVYNEQFF.

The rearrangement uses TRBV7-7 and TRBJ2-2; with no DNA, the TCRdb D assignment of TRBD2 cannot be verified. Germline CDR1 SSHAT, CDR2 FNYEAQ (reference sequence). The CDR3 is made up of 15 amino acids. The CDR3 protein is CASSLLAGSTGELFF.

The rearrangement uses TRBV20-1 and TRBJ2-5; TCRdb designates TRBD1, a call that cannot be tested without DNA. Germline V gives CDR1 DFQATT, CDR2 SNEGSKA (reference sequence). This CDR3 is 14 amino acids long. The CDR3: CSASEDRGIKTQYF.

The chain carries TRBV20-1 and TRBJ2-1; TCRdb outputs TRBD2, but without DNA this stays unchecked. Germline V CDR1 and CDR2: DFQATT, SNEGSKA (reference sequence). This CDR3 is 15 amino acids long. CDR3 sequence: CSASIAGISYNEQFF.

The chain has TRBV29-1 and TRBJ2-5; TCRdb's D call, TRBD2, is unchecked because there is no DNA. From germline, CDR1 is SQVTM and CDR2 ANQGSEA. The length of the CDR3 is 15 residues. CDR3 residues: CSVVPAGGTGETQYF.

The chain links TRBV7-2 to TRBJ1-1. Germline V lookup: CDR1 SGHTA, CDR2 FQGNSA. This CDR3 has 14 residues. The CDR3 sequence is CASSLFVGWPEAFF.

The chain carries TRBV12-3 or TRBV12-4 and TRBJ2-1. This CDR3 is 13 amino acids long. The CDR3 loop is CASSLDKYNEQFF.

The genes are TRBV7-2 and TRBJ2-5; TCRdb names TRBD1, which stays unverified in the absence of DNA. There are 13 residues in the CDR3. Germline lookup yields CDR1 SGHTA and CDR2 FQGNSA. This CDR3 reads CASSLAGPGTQYF.

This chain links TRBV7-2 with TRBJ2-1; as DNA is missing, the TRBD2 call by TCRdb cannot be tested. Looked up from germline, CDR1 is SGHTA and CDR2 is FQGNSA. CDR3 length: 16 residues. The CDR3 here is CASSRGSGSSFNEQFF. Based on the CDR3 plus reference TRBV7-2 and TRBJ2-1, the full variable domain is GAGVSQSPSNKVTEKGKDVELRCDPISGHTALYWYRQSLGQGLEFLIYFQGNSAPDKSGLPSDRFSAERTGGSVSTLTIQRTQQEDSAVYLCASSRGSGSSFNEQFFGPGTRLTVL.

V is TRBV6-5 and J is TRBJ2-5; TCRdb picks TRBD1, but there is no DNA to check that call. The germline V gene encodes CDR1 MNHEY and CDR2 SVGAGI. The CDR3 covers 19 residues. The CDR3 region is CASSYSGQGLGKTTETQYF.

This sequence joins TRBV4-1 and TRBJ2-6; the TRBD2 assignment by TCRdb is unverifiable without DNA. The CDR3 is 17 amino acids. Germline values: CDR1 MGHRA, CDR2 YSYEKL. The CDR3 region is CASSQSGLHSGANVLTF.

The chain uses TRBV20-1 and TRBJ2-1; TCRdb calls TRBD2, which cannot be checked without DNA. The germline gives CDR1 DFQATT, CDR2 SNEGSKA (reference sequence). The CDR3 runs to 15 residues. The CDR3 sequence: CSARLEAGADNEQFF.

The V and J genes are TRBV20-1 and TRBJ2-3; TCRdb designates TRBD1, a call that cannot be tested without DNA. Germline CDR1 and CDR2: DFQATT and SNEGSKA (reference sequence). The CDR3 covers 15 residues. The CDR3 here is CSARDSRGHTDTQYF.

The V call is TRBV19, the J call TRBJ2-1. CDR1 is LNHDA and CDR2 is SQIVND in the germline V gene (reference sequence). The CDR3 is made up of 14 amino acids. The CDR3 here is CASSISFSYNEQFF.

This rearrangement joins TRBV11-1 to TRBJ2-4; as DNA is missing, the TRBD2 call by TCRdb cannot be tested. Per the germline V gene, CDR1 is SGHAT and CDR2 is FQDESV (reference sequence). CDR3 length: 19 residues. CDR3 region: CASSLNLSPADLAKNIQYF.

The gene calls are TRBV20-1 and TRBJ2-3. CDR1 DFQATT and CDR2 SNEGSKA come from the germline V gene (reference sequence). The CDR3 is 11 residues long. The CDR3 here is CSVRGADTQYF.

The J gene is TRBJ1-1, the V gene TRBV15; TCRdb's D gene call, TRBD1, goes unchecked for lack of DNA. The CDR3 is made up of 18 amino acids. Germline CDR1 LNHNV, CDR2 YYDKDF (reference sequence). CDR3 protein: CATSRDTIWGPMNTEAFF.

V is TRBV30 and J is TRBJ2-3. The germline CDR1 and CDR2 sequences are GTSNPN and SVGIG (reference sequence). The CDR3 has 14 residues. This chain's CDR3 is CAWSPWADTDTQYF. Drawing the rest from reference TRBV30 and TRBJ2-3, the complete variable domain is SQTIHQWPATLVQPVGSPLSLECTVEGTSNPNLYWYRQAAGRGLQLLFYSVGIGQISSEVPQNLSASRPQDRQFILSSKKLLLSDSGFYLCAWSPWADTDTQYFGPGTRLTVL.

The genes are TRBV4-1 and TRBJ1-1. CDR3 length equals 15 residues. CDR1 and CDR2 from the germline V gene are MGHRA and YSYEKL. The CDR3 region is CASSQGKFPNTEAFF.

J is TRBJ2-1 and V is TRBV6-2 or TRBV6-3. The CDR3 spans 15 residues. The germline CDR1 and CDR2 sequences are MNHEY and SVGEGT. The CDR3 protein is CASSPGGNTYNEQFF.

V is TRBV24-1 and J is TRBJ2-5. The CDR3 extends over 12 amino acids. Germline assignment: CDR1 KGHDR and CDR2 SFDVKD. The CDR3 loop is CATQGRQETQYF.

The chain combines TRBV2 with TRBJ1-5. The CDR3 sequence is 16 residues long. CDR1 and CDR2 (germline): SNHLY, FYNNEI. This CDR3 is CASTLRALSLNQPQHF. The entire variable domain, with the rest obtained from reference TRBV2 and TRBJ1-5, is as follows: EPEVTQTPSHQVTQMGQEVILRCVPISNHLYFYWYRQILGQKVEFLVSFYNNEISEKSEIFDDQFSVERPDGSNFTLKIRSTKLEDSAMYFCASTLRALSLNQPQHFGDGTRLSIL.

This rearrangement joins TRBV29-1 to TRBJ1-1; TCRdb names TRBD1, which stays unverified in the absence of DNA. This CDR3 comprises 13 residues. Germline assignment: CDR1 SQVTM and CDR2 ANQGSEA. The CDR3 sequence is CSVCPGQGTEAFF.

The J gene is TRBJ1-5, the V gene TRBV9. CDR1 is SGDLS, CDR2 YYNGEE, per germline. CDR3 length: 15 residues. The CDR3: CASSATGHRDQPQHF. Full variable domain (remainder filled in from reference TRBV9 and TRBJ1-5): DSGVTQTPKHLITATGQRVTLRCSPRSGDLSVYWYQQSLDQGLQFLIQYYNGEERAKGNILERFSAQQFPDLHSELNLSSLELGDSALYFCASSATGHRDQPQHFGDGTRLSIL.

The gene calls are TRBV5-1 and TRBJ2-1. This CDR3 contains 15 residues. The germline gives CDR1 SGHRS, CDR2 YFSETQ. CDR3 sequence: CASSLLSTPYNEQFF.

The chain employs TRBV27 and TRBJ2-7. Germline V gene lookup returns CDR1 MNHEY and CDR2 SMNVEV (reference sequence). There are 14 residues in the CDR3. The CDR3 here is CASSLAGAPYEQYF.

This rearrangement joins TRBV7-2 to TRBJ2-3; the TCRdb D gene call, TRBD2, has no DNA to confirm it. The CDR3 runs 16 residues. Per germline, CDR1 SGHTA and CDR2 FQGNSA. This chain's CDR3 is CASSSLAGGAADTQYF.